These 24 T cell receptor beta chains were sequenced from one sample in a study of low-dose radiotherapy and immunotherapy resistance in tumors. TRAV- and TRBV-specific primers were used for first-strand cDNA, which covered alpha and beta chains. TCR amplification used about 20 PCR cycles, a constant-region primer and a V-primer adapter. TCRdb reprocessed the reads with MiXCR, giving one entry per CDR3 protein. The data contain about 12,000 distinct CDR3 sequences, 76% of them seen just once; the ten biggest clones take up roughly 3.2%. Source of these receptors: a human donor with advanced metastatic prostate, ovarian, gallbladder or colorectal cancer (not recorded which). This table probably holds off-target reads from a library built for another chain.

The V and J genes are TRBV6-5 and TRBJ1-1, with D possibly matching TRBD1 (6 bases). Germline V gene data show CDR1 as MNHEY and CDR2 as SVGAGI. V was clipped by 6 bases and J by 2 bases, with 16 bases between them. CDR3 length: 15 residues. CDR3 loop: CASRIGGILNTEAFF. DNA of the CDR3: TGTGCCAGCAGGATTGGGGGCATTCTTAACACTGAAGCTTTCTTT.

The V gene is TRBV28, the J gene TRBJ2-3; 10 bases match TRBD2. The CDR3 has 16 amino acids. Unmatched junction bases numbered 10, after V lost 5 bases and J lost 5 bases. Germline V lookup: CDR1 MDHEN, CDR2 SYDVKM. CDR3 residues: CASSPSLAGARDTQYF. The CDR3 DNA follows: TGTGCCAGCAGTCCCAGCCTAGCGGGAGCGAGAGATACGCAGTATTTT.

The chain is built from TRBV5-1 and TRBJ2-2, with D possibly TRBD1 on 6 matching bases. Trimming cost V 4 bases and J 1 base, with 8 bases left between them. The CDR3 is 14 amino acids. Germline V CDR1 and CDR2: SGHRS, YFSETQ. The CDR3 DNA reads as TGCGCCAGCAGCACGGGACAGAACACCGGGGAGCTGTTTTTT. Its protein is CASSTGQNTGELFF.

J is TRBJ1-1 and V is TRBV7-2, with D maybe TRBD1 (6 bases). Germline V CDR1 and CDR2: SGHTA, FQGNSA. The CDR3 length is 12 residues. With 10 bases removed from V and 5 bases from J, the gap between germline ends came to 14 bases. For the CDR3, the DNA is TGTGCCACCGCTTTAGGGGGTACTGAAGCTTTCTTT. Translating gives CATALGGTEAFF.

The chain couples TRBV5-1 to TRBJ1-6; D remains ambiguous. This CDR3 region has 16 residues. From germline, CDR1 is SGHRS and CDR2 YFSETQ. The V and J ends lost 0 bases and 4 bases respectively, with 11 bases between them. The CDR3 nucleotides read TGCGCCAGCAGCTTGGCAGCGAACAGTTATAATTCACCCCTCCACTTT. Protein product: CASSLAANSYNSPLHF.

The chain couples TRBV4-3 to TRBJ2-2, with D maybe TRBD1 (6 bases). Germline V gives CDR1 LGHNA, CDR2 YSLEER. Deletions cut 4 bases from V and 9 bases from J, with 12 bases between. The CDR3 runs to 13 residues. The DNA of the CDR3 is TGCGCCAGCAGCCTAACAGGGACCTGGGAGCTGTTTTTT. It yields the protein CASSLTGTWELFF.

The V gene is TRBV3-1, the J gene TRBJ2-7; TRBD2 agrees at 9 bases. Germline V lookup: CDR1 LGHDT, CDR2 YNNKEL (reference sequence). The length of the CDR3 is 16 residues. The ends lost 1 base at V and 3 bases at J; junction bases unmatched: 7. This chain's CDR3 is CASSQARGTSLYEQYF. CDR3 DNA sequence: TGTGCCAGCAGCCAAGCTCGGGGGACTAGCCTCTACGAGCAGTACTTC.

This clonotype was observed a few times. This chain uses TRBV26 with TRBJ2-1. TRBV26 is tagged as a pseudogene. The CDR3 length is 14 residues. The CDR3 spells CASSPRYKHTEQFF. The DNA of the CDR3 is TGTGCCAGCAGTCCGAGATACAAACACACCGAGCAGTTCTTC.

This clonotype appeared a single time. This chain links TRBV29-1 with TRBJ2-5; TRBD2 aligns across 8 bases. Germline trimming cut 0 bases from V and 3 bases from J; bases unmatched to any gene: 3. The CDR3 runs 14 residues. CDR1 and CDR2 from the germline V gene are SQVTM and ANQGSEA. The CDR3 sequence: CSVEDTGREETQYF. The CDR3 bases are TGCAGCGTTGAAGACACCGGGAGGGAAGAGACCCAGTACTTC.

The gene calls are TRBV6-2 or TRBV6-3 and TRBJ2-1; TRBD2 aligns across 10 bases. Germline CDR1 MNHEY, CDR2 SVGEGT. The CDR3 runs to 15 residues. Germline trimming cut 7 bases from V and 5 bases from J; bases unmatched to any gene: 8. The CDR3 reads CASTASGSVDNEQFF. The CDR3 bases are TGTGCCAGCACGGCTAGCGGGAGTGTTGACAATGAGCAGTTCTTC.

This chain connects TRBV2 to TRBJ2-1, with TRBD2 identical over 9 bases. Germline assignment: CDR1 SNHLY and CDR2 FYNNEI. V shed 6 bases and J 8 bases; nucleotides not matched to a gene: 11. The CDR3 has 15 residues. The DNA of the CDR3 is TGTGCCAGCAGCCCAAGGGCTAGCGGGATCGATGAGCAGTTCTTC. Amino acids: CASSPRASGIDEQFF.

V gene TRBV28 combines with J gene TRBJ2-4; 7 bases align to TRBD2. V gave up 6 bases and J gave up 0 bases; unmatched junction bases: 2. CDR3 size: 14 residues. Germline V CDR1 and CDR2: MDHEN, SYDVKM. The chain's CDR3 is CASRGGVAKNIQYF. The DNA of the CDR3 is TGTGCCAGCAGGGGGGGGGTAGCCAAAAACATTCAGTACTTC.

This rearrangement joins TRBV6-2 or TRBV6-3 to TRBJ2-3; TRBD1 aligns across 8 bases. Trimming cost V 9 bases and J 3 bases; bases outside gene matches: 11. Germline V lookup: CDR1 MNHEY, CDR2 SVGEGT. CDR3 length equals 15 residues. Here the CDR3 DNA reads TGTGCCAGTAAACGTTCAGGGGGCGCGACAGATACGCAGTATTTT. Encoded protein: CASKRSGGATDTQYF.

This sequence joins TRBV4-3 and TRBJ2-1, with 11 nucleotides matching TRBD2. V dropped 0 bases and J dropped 4; count of bases not matched to a gene: 8. CDR3 length: 18 residues. CDR1 and CDR2 (germline): LGHNA, YSLEER. Here the CDR3 DNA reads TGCGCCAGCAGCCAAGAACGATTCCTAGCGGGGGGTTACAATGAGCAGTTCTTC. It is translated as CASSQERFLAGGYNEQFF.

The chain has TRBV30 and TRBJ2-2, with TRBD1 matching over 9 bases. The V and J ends lost 3 bases and 7 bases, in that order; junction bases with no gene match: 3. This CDR3 region has 13 residues. CDR1 and CDR2 from the germline V gene are GTSNPN and SVGIG (reference sequence). CDR3 amino acids: CAWRQGAGGELFF. The CDR3 DNA is TGTGCCTGGAGACAGGGGGCCGGCGGGGAGCTGTTTTTT.

This clonotype was seen just once. V usage is TRBV29-1 and J usage is TRBJ2-4; the D is unclear. V lost 0 bases, J lost 4 bases, and 10 bases lay in between. CDR3 size: 14 residues. Germline CDR1 reads SQVTM; CDR2 reads ANQGSEA. CDR3 residues: CSVEEEGLKNIQYF. The CDR3 coding sequence is TGCAGCGTTGAAGAGGAAGGTTTGAAAAACATTCAGTACTTC.

CDR3 nucleotides: TGTGCCAGCAGAACAAGTTGGATAGCGGGAGCATACAATGAGCAGTTCTTC. Translating gives CASRTSWIAGAYNEQFF. The rearrangement links TRBV4-2 to TRBJ2-1; 9 nucleotides align to TRBD2. Trimming cost V 6 bases and J 4 bases; bases outside gene matches: 13. The germline CDR1 and CDR2 sequences are LGHNA and YNFKEQ. CDR3 size: 17 residues.

The gene calls are TRBV7-8 and TRBJ2-3, with a weak D call TRBD1 (6 bases). V lost 4 bases, J lost 7 bases, and 9 bases lay in between. In germline, CDR1 is SGHVS, CDR2 FQNEAQ. The CDR3 spans 12 residues. CDR3 protein: CASSWGLNTQYF. DNA of the CDR3: TGTGCCAGCAGCTGGGGGCTAAATACGCAGTATTTT. The variable domain in full, completed from reference TRBV7-8 and TRBJ2-3, reads GAGVSQSPRYKVAKRGQDVALRCDPISGHVSLFWYQQALGQGPEFLTYFQNEAQLDKSGLPSDRFFAERPEGSVSTLKIQRTQQEDSAVYLCASSWGLNTQYFGPGTRLTVL.

The chain recombines TRBV28 with TRBJ2-2; 8 bases match TRBD1. Germline-derived CDR1 and CDR2 are MDHEN and SYDVKM. This CDR3 is built from 15 residues. With 6 bases clipped from V and 5 bases from J, the junction kept 8 bases outside the gene matches. CDR3 nucleotides: TGTGCCAGCAGGCCGGACAGGGAGGAGACCGGGGAGCTGTTTTTT. Residues: CASRPDREETGELFF.

The V gene is TRBV6-6, the J gene TRBJ2-1, with 9 bases aligning to TRBD2. CDR3 size: 17 residues. Germline values: CDR1 MNHNY, CDR2 SVGAGI (reference sequence). With V trimmed by 5 bases and J by 8 bases, 16 bases remained unmatched. The CDR3 here is CASSPDGAGGGFYEQFF. CDR3 DNA sequence: TGTGCCAGCAGTCCCGACGGCGCGGGAGGGGGGTTCTATGAGCAGTTCTTC.

The genes are TRBV11-2 and TRBJ2-3; 9 nucleotides match TRBD2. CDR1 is SGHAT and CDR2 is FQNNGV in the germline V gene. This CDR3 comprises 16 residues. V lost 4 bases to trimming and J lost 2 bases; unmatched junction nucleotides: 7. CDR3 sequence (DNA): TGTGCCAGCAGCTATGGACTAGCGACAGACACAGATACGCAGTATTTT. It translates to CASSYGLATDTDTQYF.

The chain employs TRBV28 and TRBJ2-7; the D gene is possibly TRBD2 (6 bases). V lost 3 bases, J lost 5 bases, and 17 bases lay in between. This CDR3 has 15 amino acids. CDR1 and CDR2 from the germline V gene are MDHEN and SYDVKM. The CDR3 loop is CASSFPLGGSDEQYF. The CDR3 DNA follows: TGTGCCAGCAGTTTCCCTCTTGGAGGGAGTGACGAGCAGTACTTC.

This sequence joins TRBV4-3 and TRBJ1-2; TRBD1 is a possible D gene (5 bases). Between the trimmed V and J ends, which lost 0 bases and 2 bases, there was a span of 10 bases. The germline CDR1 and CDR2 sequences are LGHNA and YSLEER. This CDR3 has 15 amino acids. DNA of the CDR3: TGCGCCAGCAGCCAAGATGGCAGGGAAAACTATGGCTACACCTTC. This translates into CASSQDGRENYGYTF.

V is TRBV29-1 and J is TRBJ1-2; 11 bases align to TRBD1. The CDR3 contains 13 residues. Germline-derived CDR1 and CDR2 are SQVTM and ANQGSEA. The ends lost 6 bases at V and 8 bases at J; junction bases unmatched: 8. CDR3 loop: CSVLWDRGSGYTF. The CDR3 DNA reads as TGCAGCGTCCTGTGGGACAGGGGGTCAGGCTACACCTTC. Based on the CDR3 plus reference TRBV29-1 and TRBJ1-2, the full variable domain is SAVISQKPSRDICQRGTSLTIQCQVDSQVTMMFWYRQQPGQSLTLIATANQGSEATYESGFVIDKFPISRPNLTFSTLTVSNMSPEDSSIYLCSVLWDRGSGYTFGSGTRLTVV.